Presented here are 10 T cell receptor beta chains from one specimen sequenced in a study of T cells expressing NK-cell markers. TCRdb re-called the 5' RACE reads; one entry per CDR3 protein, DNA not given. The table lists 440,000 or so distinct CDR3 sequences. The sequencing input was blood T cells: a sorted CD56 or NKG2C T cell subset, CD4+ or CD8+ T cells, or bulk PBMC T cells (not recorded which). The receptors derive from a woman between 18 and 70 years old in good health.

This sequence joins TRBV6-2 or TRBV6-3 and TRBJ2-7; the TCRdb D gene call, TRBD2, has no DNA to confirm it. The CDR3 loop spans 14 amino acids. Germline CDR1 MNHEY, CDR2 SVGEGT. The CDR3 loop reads CASSYLPGLYEQYF.

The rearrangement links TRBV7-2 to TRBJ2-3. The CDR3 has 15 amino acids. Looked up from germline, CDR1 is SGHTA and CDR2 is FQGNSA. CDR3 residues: CASSLNTLSTDTQYF.

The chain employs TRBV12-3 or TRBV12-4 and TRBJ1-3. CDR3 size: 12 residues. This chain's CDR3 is CATGLMGNTIYF.

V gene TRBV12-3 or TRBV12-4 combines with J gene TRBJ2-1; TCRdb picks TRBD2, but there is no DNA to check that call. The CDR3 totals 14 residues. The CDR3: CASSLQATNNEQFF.

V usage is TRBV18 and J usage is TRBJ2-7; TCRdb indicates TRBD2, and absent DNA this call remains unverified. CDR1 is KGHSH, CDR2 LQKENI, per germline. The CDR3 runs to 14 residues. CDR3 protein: CASSPPTSGSSQYF. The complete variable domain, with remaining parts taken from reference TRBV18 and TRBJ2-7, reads NAGVMQNPRHLVRRRGQEARLRCSPMKGHSHVYWYRQLPEEGLKFMVYLQKENIIDESGMPKERFSAEFPKEGPSILRIQQVVRGDSAAYFCASSPPTSGSSQYFGPGTRLTVT.

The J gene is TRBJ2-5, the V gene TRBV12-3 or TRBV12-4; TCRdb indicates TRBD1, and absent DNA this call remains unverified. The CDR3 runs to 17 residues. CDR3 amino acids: CASSLAQVRGKKETQYF.

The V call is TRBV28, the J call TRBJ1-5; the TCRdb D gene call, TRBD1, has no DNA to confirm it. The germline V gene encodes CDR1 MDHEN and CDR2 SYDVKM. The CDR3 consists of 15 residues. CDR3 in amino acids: CASSPATGALQPQHF.

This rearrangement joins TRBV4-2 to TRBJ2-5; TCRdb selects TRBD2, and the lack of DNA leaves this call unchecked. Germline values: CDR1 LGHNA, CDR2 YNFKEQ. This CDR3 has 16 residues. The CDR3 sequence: CASSQETSGREETQYF.

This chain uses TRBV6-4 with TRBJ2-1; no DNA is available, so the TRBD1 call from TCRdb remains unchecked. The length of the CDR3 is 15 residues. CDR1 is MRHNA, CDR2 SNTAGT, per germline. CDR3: CASSPREVSYNEQFF.

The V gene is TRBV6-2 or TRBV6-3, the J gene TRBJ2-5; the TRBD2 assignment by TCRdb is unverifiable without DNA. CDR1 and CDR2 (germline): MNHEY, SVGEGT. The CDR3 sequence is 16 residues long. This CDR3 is CASSSGLAGIQETQYF.